A selection of T cell receptor beta chains follows, all from one sample in a study of early T cells in non-severe SARS-CoV-2 infection. TCRdb analysed the 5' RACE reads with MiXCR anew, one entry per CDR3 protein. The sample has more than 60,000 distinct CDR3 sequences; roughly 9.5% are singletons. The specimen sequenced was whole blood. Every receptor here comes from an adult who was a healthcare worker with PCR-confirmed SARS-CoV-2 infection or an uninfected control (not recorded which). CDR3s include the opening cysteine and the closing phenylalanine or tryptophan. Fields, in order: J gene, clone size, D gene, V gene, CDR3 protein, CDR3 DNA. The D gene is left open where the match is weak. Clone size, where shown, is once, few, many, or a class for clones that have expanded.

J gene: TRBJ2-7
clone size: few
D gene: TRBD1
V gene: TRBV20-1
CDR3 protein: CSARGGRGGGRSLSSYEQYF
CDR3 DNA: TGCAGTGCTAGGGGCGGACGAGGGGGCGGTCGAAGTTTAAGCTCCTACGAGCAGTACTTC

J gene: TRBJ1-1
clone size: few
D gene: -
V gene: TRBV6-1
CDR3 protein: CASRRQMNTEVFF
CDR3 DNA: TGTGCCAGCAGACGACAGATGAACACTGAAGTTTTCTTT

J gene: TRBJ2-5
clone size: many
D gene: -
V gene: TRBV6-6
CDR3 protein: CASTSFFGGTPREETQYF
CDR3 DNA: TGTGCCAGCACCTCCTTTTTTGGGGGGACCCCGAGGGAGGAGACCCAGTACTTC

J gene: TRBJ2-7
clone size: few
D gene: TRBD2
V gene: TRBV30
CDR3 protein: CAWSSVAGGYEQYF
CDR3 DNA: TGTGCCTGGAGTAGTGTAGCGGGGGGTTACGAGCAGTACTTC

J gene: TRBJ1-2
clone size: medium-sized
D gene: -
V gene: TRBV9
CDR3 protein: CASSVAPGKGSNYGYTF
CDR3 DNA: TGTGCCAGCAGCGTAGCCCCCGGGAAGGGGTCTAACTATGGCTACACCTTC

J gene: TRBJ2-5
clone size: -
D gene: -
V gene: TRBV30
CDR3 protein: CAGTGSETQYF
CDR3 DNA: TGTGCCGGCACAGGGAGCGAGACCCAGTACTTC

J gene: TRBJ2-1
clone size: -
D gene: TRBD2
V gene: TRBV7-8
CDR3 protein: CASRTGTSYYNEQFF
CDR3 DNA: TGTGCCAGCAGGACCGGGACTAGCTACTACAATGAGCAGTTCTTC

J gene: TRBJ1-1
clone size: few
D gene: -
V gene: TRBV4-1
CDR3 protein: CASSTLQGNAEAFF
CDR3 DNA: TGCGCCAGCTCAACACTGCAGGGGAACGCTGAAGCTTTCTTT

J gene: TRBJ2-7
clone size: many
D gene: TRBD1
V gene: TRBV4-3
CDR3 protein: CASSQVRQGNEQYF
CDR3 DNA: TGCGCCAGCAGCCAAGTTAGACAGGGAAACGAGCAGTACTTC

J gene: TRBJ2-7
clone size: few
D gene: -
V gene: TRBV10-3
CDR3 protein: CAIRGSSQGHEQYF
CDR3 DNA: TGTGCCATCAGAGGTTCTAGTCAGGGTCACGAGCAGTACTTC

J gene: TRBJ2-3
clone size: many
D gene: TRBD2
V gene: TRBV20-1
CDR3 protein: CSAPRASGLGLDTQYF
CDR3 DNA: TGCAGTGCTCCCCGGGCTAGCGGGTTAGGTTTGGATACGCAGTATTTT

J gene: TRBJ2-5
clone size: few
D gene: TRBD2
V gene: TRBV29-1
CDR3 protein: CSVRTSGEETQYF
CDR3 DNA: TGCAGTGTTCGGACTAGCGGGGAAGAGACCCAGTACTTC

J gene: TRBJ2-1
clone size: few
D gene: -
V gene: TRBV6-5
CDR3 protein: CASSYSRGRYEQFF
CDR3 DNA: TGTGCCAGCAGTTACTCGCGGGGGCGGTATGAGCAGTTCTTC

J gene: TRBJ2-7
clone size: -
D gene: TRBD2
V gene: TRBV20-1
CDR3 protein: CSGTSGGYEQYF
CDR3 DNA: TGCAGTGGGACTAGCGGGGGCTACGAGCAGTACTTC

J gene: TRBJ2-2
clone size: many
D gene: TRBD2
V gene: TRBV19
CDR3 protein: CASKGTRSTGELFF
CDR3 DNA: TGTGCCAGTAAAGGGACTAGGTCTACCGGGGAGCTGTTTTTT

J gene: TRBJ2-2
clone size: -
D gene: -
V gene: TRBV7-9
CDR3 protein: CASSPHRRVGTGELFF
CDR3 DNA: TGTGCCAGCAGCCCACACCGGAGGGTGGGCACCGGGGAGCTGTTTTTT

J gene: TRBJ2-2
clone size: many
D gene: -
V gene: TRBV2
CDR3 protein: CASRGSSTGELFF
CDR3 DNA: TGTGCCAGCAGGGGCTCGTCCACCGGGGAGCTGTTTTTT

J gene: TRBJ2-5
clone size: -
D gene: TRBD2
V gene: TRBV7-3
CDR3 protein: CASSPGGGLETQYF
CDR3 DNA: TGTGCCAGCAGCCCCGGGGGGGGCTTAGAGACCCAGTACTTC

J gene: TRBJ2-2
clone size: many
D gene: TRBD1
V gene: TRBV24-1
CDR3 protein: CATSDPGQGATGELFF
CDR3 DNA: TGTGCCACCAGTGATCCGGGACAGGGGGCCACCGGGGAGCTGTTTTTT

J gene: TRBJ1-1
clone size: many
D gene: -
V gene: TRBV29-1
CDR3 protein: CSAEIGQPRAFF
CDR3 DNA: TGCAGCGCCGAAATCGGACAGCCCAGGGCTTTCTTT

J gene: TRBJ2-1
clone size: many
D gene: -
V gene: TRBV7-6
CDR3 protein: CASSLRTPPPYNEQFF
CDR3 DNA: TGTGCCAGCAGCTTAAGGACCCCACCCCCCTACAATGAGCAGTTCTTC

J gene: TRBJ2-7
clone size: many
D gene: -
V gene: TRBV7-2
CDR3 protein: CASSTNTYEQYF
CDR3 DNA: TGTGCCAGCAGCACTAATACCTACGAGCAGTACTTC

J gene: TRBJ2-2
clone size: many
D gene: -
V gene: TRBV2
CDR3 protein: CASSVGITGELFF
CDR3 DNA: TGTGCCAGCAGTGTGGGGATCACCGGGGAGCTGTTTTTT

J gene: TRBJ1-2
clone size: few
D gene: -
V gene: TRBV15
CDR3 protein: CATSRAQPSYGYTF
CDR3 DNA: TGTGCCACCAGCAGAGCACAACCGTCCTATGGCTACACCTTC